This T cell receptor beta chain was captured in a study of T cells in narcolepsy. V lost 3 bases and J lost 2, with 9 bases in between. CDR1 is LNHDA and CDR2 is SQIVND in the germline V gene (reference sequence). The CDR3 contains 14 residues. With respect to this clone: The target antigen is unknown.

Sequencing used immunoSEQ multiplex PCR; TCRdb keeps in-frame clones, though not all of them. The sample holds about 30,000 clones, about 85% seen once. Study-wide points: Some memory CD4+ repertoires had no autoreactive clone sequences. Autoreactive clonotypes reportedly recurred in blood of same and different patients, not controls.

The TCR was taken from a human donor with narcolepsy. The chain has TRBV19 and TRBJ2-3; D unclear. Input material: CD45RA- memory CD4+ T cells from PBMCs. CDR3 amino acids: CASSIERNTDTQYF. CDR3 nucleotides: TGTGCCAGTAGTATCGAGAGAAACACAGATACGCAGTATTTT.